These 32 T cell receptor beta chains originate from one sample sequenced in a study of blood T cell repertoires in COVID-19. The data were produced by immunoSEQ multiplex PCR, yet TCRdb's version contains in-frame clones alone and is incomplete. The sample lists around 140,000 clones; approximately 80% were seen once. Sequenced: peripheral blood. Receptor source: a woman in her sixties or seventies with active or convalescent COVID-19.

The V call is TRBV4-3, the J call TRBJ2-5, with TRBD1 as a possible D gene (5 bases). The V and J ends lost 3 bases and 5 bases respectively, with 13 bases between them. The germline V gene encodes CDR1 LGHNA and CDR2 YSLEER. The CDR3 has 14 residues. The CDR3 DNA is TGCGCCAGCAGCCAGGGGCTGACAGCCGAGACCCAGTACTTC. Translating gives CASSQGLTAETQYF.

The chain couples TRBV6-5 to TRBJ1-6; D not certain. CDR3 length equals 15 residues. Between the trimmed V and J ends, which lost 3 bases and 5 bases, there was a span of 11 bases. The germline CDR1 and CDR2 sequences are MNHEY and SVGAGI. Here the CDR3 reads CASSYGSGDNSPLHF. The DNA for the CDR3 is TGTGCCAGCAGTTATGGGTCGGGAGATAATTCACCCCTCCACTTT.

CDR3 nucleotides: TGCGCCAGCAGCCAAGTGGAGGGGGCTGCACAGCCCCAGCATTTT. It encodes CASSQVEGAAQPQHF. This chain joins TRBV4-1 and TRBJ1-5; 7 bases fit TRBD1. This CDR3 spans 15 amino acids. The germline gives CDR1 MGHRA, CDR2 YSYEKL. The V gene end was trimmed by 1 base and the J gene end by 7 bases; junction bases not matched to a gene: 7.

The genes are TRBV7-9 and TRBJ2-3; possibly TRBD2 for D (5 bases). Germline CDR1 SEHNR, CDR2 FQNEAQ (reference sequence). The V and J ends lost 7 bases and 0 bases respectively, with 14 bases between them. CDR3 size: 15 residues. DNA of the CDR3: TGTGCCAGCACCCGGGCGGGCTCTAGCACAGATACGCAGTATTTT. Encoded protein: CASTRAGSSTDTQYF. The variable domain in full, completed from reference TRBV7-9 and TRBJ2-3, reads DTGVSQNPRHKITKRGQNVTFRCDPISEHNRLYWYRQTLGQGPEFLTYFQNEAQLEKSRLLSDRFSAERPKGSFSTLEIQRTEQGDSAMYLCASTRAGSSTDTQYFGPGTRLTVL.

V usage is TRBV28 and J usage is TRBJ1-4; 7 bases are shared with TRBD1. The CDR3 is 14 amino acids. V lost 6 bases and J lost 6; bases outside the gene matches: 7. Germline V gene data show CDR1 as MDHEN and CDR2 as SYDVKM. The CDR3 here is CASRPTGAYEKLFF. CDR3 nucleotide sequence: TGTGCCAGCAGACCTACAGGGGCGTATGAAAAACTGTTTTTT.

The chain employs TRBV11-2 and TRBJ2-1; 7 nucleotides agree with TRBD1. This CDR3 contains 14 residues. From germline, CDR1 is SGHAT and CDR2 FQNNGV. The V and J ends lost 4 bases and 8 bases, in that order; junction bases with no gene match: 8. The CDR3 region is CASSWVQGSHEQFF. The CDR3 DNA reads TGTGCCAGCAGCTGGGTACAGGGGTCCCATGAGCAGTTCTTC.

This clone was seen once. The DNA for the CDR3 is TGTGCCAGTAGTATAGCCGTATCAGGGATCACTGAAGCTTTCTTT. Protein sequence: CASSIAVSGITEAFF. This chain joins TRBV19 and TRBJ1-1; TRBD1 is a possible D gene (5 bases). Trimming left V 1 base short and J 4 bases short, with 13 bases between. The germline CDR1 and CDR2 sequences are LNHDA and SQIVND (reference sequence). The CDR3 consists of 15 residues.

This chain joins TRBV6-6 and TRBJ1-5; D gene unclear. The CDR3 length is 13 residues. Germline V lookup: CDR1 MNHNY, CDR2 SVGAGI (reference sequence). V lost 2 bases, J lost 5 bases, and 7 bases lay in between. CDR3 loop: CASSYGADQPQHF. Here the CDR3 DNA reads TGTGCCAGCAGTTACGGAGCAGATCAGCCCCAGCATTTT.

The chain has TRBV5-1 and TRBJ1-3, with 7 bases fitting TRBD1. J gave up 2 bases and V 0 bases, and 2 bases lay outside the gene matches. This CDR3 is built from 15 residues. Germline lookup yields CDR1 SGHRS and CDR2 YFSETQ. The CDR3 DNA reads TGCGCCAGCAGCTTGGGAAGGGGGCCTGGAAACACCATATATTTT. This gives the protein CASSLGRGPGNTIYF.

The V and J genes are TRBV6-8 and TRBJ1-1; TRBD1 aligns across 10 bases. V was clipped by 8 bases and J by 0 bases; unmatched bases: 6. CDR1 is MNHGY, CDR2 SAAAGT, per germline. There are 15 residues in the CDR3. The CDR3 DNA is TGTGCCAGCTCTAGTGACAGGGGGCTGAACACTGAAGCTTTCTTT. Its translation: CASSSDRGLNTEAFF.

This CDR3 reads CASSLGGAKDTQYF. The CDR3 DNA is TGTGCCAGCAGTTTAGGGGGGGCCAAAGATACGCAGTATTTT. This chain uses TRBV27 with TRBJ2-3, with D tentatively TRBD2 (7 bases). V was pared by 2 bases and J by 5 bases, with 11 bases between. Germline-derived CDR1 and CDR2 are MNHEY and SMNVEV (reference sequence). CDR3 length: 14 residues.

Here the CDR3 DNA reads TGTGCCAGTAGTCCTCCTCCGCTCACCCTATTAGACTTGAACACCGGGGAGCTGTTTTTT. The encoded protein is CASSPPPLTLLDLNTGELFF. The chain has TRBV19 and TRBJ2-2; D is uncertain. CDR1 and CDR2 (germline): LNHDA, SQIVND (reference sequence). This CDR3 comprises 20 residues. The ends were cut back, 5 bases at V and 1 base at J, with 26 bases in the middle. Full variable domain (rest looked up from reference TRBV19 and TRBJ2-2): DGGITQSPKYLFRKEGQNVTLSCEQNLNHDAMYWYRQDPGQGLRLIYYSQIVNDFQKGDIAEGYSVSREKKESFPLTVTSAQKNPTAFYLCASSPPPLTLLDLNTGELFFGEGSRLTVL.

In DNA form, the CDR3 reads TGTGCCAGCAGCTTGGGACGGCGGGGCACAGATACGCAGTATTTT. Encoded protein: CASSLGRRGTDTQYF. V gene TRBV5-4 combines with J gene TRBJ2-3; D possibly corresponds to TRBD2 (5 bases). V gave up 0 bases and J gave up 1 base, with 9 bases separating them. The CDR3 has 15 amino acids. The V gene's germline CDR1 is SGHNT and CDR2 YYREEE (reference sequence).

V is TRBV28 and J is TRBJ2-3; D is undetermined. This CDR3 contains 18 residues. The V and J ends lost 3 bases and 0 bases respectively, with 19 bases between them. Per germline, CDR1 MDHEN and CDR2 SYDVKM. DNA of the CDR3: TGTGCCAGCAGTTTCTTTACCGGCAGTGACACTAGCACAGATACGCAGTATTTT. It yields the protein CASSFFTGSDTSTDTQYF.

The chain uses TRBV24-1 and TRBJ2-1; TRBD2 aligns across 8 bases. The germline V gene has CDR1 KGHDR and CDR2 SFDVKD. Trimming cost V 0 bases and J 6 bases; bases outside gene matches: 3. The CDR3 is made up of 15 amino acids. In DNA form, the CDR3 reads TGTGCCACCAGTGATTTGGCGGGGGGCGTCAATGAGCAGTTCTTC. It is translated as CATSDLAGGVNEQFF.

CDR3 DNA sequence: TGTGCCAGTTCACCAGCGGGGGGGCGCGGTGAGCAGTTCTTC. Its translation is CASSPAGGRGEQFF. This rearrangement joins TRBV19 to TRBJ2-1, with 10 bases fitting TRBD2. The trim removed 8 bases at V and 9 bases at J, leaving 10 bases unmatched. This CDR3 contains 14 residues. The germline gives CDR1 LNHDA, CDR2 SQIVND (reference sequence).

This chain links TRBV10-3 with TRBJ2-1; 7 positions agree with TRBD2. The V segment lost 4 bases and the J segment 4 bases; nucleotides outside the gene matches: 7. This CDR3 spans 15 amino acids. From germline, CDR1 is ENHRY and CDR2 SYGVKD. CDR3 DNA: TGTGCCATCAGTGGCCCGGGGGGAATATACAATGAGCAGTTCTTC. Protein: CAISGPGGIYNEQFF.

The chain recombines TRBV5-5 with TRBJ2-5; D may be TRBD1 (5 bases). The germline V and J ends were trimmed by 0 bases and 2 bases, with 11 bases remaining between them. The CDR3 consists of 15 residues. Per germline, CDR1 SGHKS and CDR2 YYEKEE (reference sequence). The CDR3 here is CASSLVQGTQETQYF. CDR3 nucleotide sequence: TGTGCCAGCAGCTTGGTCCAGGGCACTCAAGAGACCCAGTACTTC.

V gene TRBV4-2 combines with J gene TRBJ1-6; D call uncertain. The V gene's germline CDR1 is LGHNA and CDR2 YNFKEQ. The CDR3 has 15 amino acids. Trimming stripped 2 bases from V and 10 bases from J, with 15 bases between. The CDR3 here is CASSQSTSGVSPLHF. The CDR3 DNA reads as TGTGCCAGCAGCCAATCTACAAGCGGGGTCTCACCCCTCCACTTT.

The rearrangement joins TRBV19 to TRBJ1-2; 7 nucleotides match TRBD1. The V and J ends lost 5 bases and 6 bases, in that order; junction bases with no gene match: 3. The CDR3 consists of 12 residues. Looked up from germline, CDR1 is LNHDA and CDR2 is SQIVND (reference sequence). CDR3 DNA sequence: TGTGCCAGTAGTGGGACAGTTGATGGCTACACCTTC. Translation gives CASSGTVDGYTF.

The chain uses TRBV6-1 and TRBJ2-7; 9 nucleotides line up with TRBD1. The V segment lost 3 bases and the J segment 7 bases; nucleotides outside the gene matches: 10. There are 15 residues in the CDR3. Germline V gives CDR1 MNHNS, CDR2 SASEGT. The CDR3 nucleotides read TGTGCCAGCAGTGAGCTTAGGGACAGGGCACAAGAGCAGTACGTC. It codes for CASSELRDRAQEQYV.

V usage is TRBV27 and J usage is TRBJ2-7; D might be TRBD2 (7 bases). Trimming stripped 4 bases from V and 7 bases from J, with 20 bases between. The CDR3 length is 15 residues. Germline CDR1 and CDR2: MNHEY and SMNVEV (reference sequence). Here the CDR3 DNA reads TGTGCCAGCAGTTCCCCGAGGGGGGGCCCTCTTGAGCAGTACTTC. It codes for CASSSPRGGPLEQYF.

This clone was found a few times. This rearrangement joins TRBV28 to TRBJ2-7, with 7 bases lining up with TRBD2. The V gene end was trimmed by 3 bases and the J gene end by 7 bases; junction bases not matched to a gene: 18. Germline-derived CDR1 and CDR2 are MDHEN and SYDVKM. The CDR3 contains 17 residues. CDR3 protein: CASSFRETALLGGEQYF. CDR3 DNA: TGTGCCAGCAGTTTCCGCGAGACAGCTCTTCTGGGGGGGGAGCAGTACTTC.

The chain links TRBV6-1 to TRBJ1-1; no reliable D call. This CDR3 comprises 15 residues. V lost 0 bases and J 2 bases, leaving 10 bases between the germline ends. Per germline, CDR1 MNHNS and CDR2 SASEGT. The CDR3 coding sequence is TGTGCCAGCAGTGAAGCGGGAGCGGGCAACACTGAAGCTTTCTTT. Translating it yields CASSEAGAGNTEAFF.

This clone has just a few counts. Here the CDR3 reads CASSLGVSDTQYF. The CDR3 DNA reads as TGTGCCAGCAGCTTAGGCGTATCGGATACGCAGTATTTT. The chain links TRBV7-9 to TRBJ2-3; D is ambiguous. In germline, CDR1 is SEHNR, CDR2 FQNEAQ (reference sequence). CDR3 size: 13 residues. Trimming removed 1 base at V and 6 bases at J, with 8 bases between. The full variable domain, its missing parts supplied by reference TRBV7-9 and TRBJ2-3, is DTGVSQNPRHKITKRGQNVTFRCDPISEHNRLYWYRQTLGQGPEFLTYFQNEAQLEKSRLLSDRFSAERPKGSFSTLEIQRTEQGDSAMYLCASSLGVSDTQYFGPGTRLTVL.

The rearrangement links TRBV28 to TRBJ1-5; tentatively, D is TRBD1 (5 bases). The length of the CDR3 is 17 residues. The germline V and J ends were trimmed by 6 bases and 0 bases, with 18 bases remaining between them. Germline loops: CDR1 MDHEN, CDR2 SYDVKM. DNA for the CDR3: TGTGCCAGCAGGGGGGGATCCTTTGGGGGTAGCAATCAGCCCCAGCATTTT. It yields the protein CASRGGSFGGSNQPQHF.

V gene TRBV5-1 combines with J gene TRBJ1-1; D remains ambiguous. The CDR3 covers 14 residues. Germline V CDR1 and CDR2: SGHRS, YFSETQ. The V and J ends lost 1 base and 2 bases respectively, with 9 bases between them. CDR3 amino acids: CASSLSGFNTEAFF. In nucleotides, the CDR3 is TGCGCCAGCAGCTTGTCGGGGTTCAACACTGAAGCTTTCTTT.

The V gene is TRBV7-8, the J gene TRBJ2-3; D possibly corresponds to TRBD2 (6 bases). Germline V lookup: CDR1 SGHVS, CDR2 FQNEAQ. The V gene lost 7 bases and the J gene lost 0 bases, with 17 bases spanning the gap. The CDR3 has 16 amino acids. The CDR3, as DNA: TGTGCCAGCATCCTTATAACGGGACTTAGCACAGATACGCAGTATTTT. Residues: CASILITGLSTDTQYF.

The chain couples TRBV5-1 to TRBJ2-1; 8 bases are shared with TRBD2. Germline loops: CDR1 SGHRS, CDR2 YFSETQ. CDR3 length: 16 residues. V lost 3 bases and J lost 2; bases outside the gene matches: 7. CDR3 in DNA: TGCGCCAGCAGCTGGCCACTAGCGGAAACCTACAATGAGCAGTTCTTC. It encodes CASSWPLAETYNEQFF.

The J gene is TRBJ1-3, the V gene TRBV2; maybe TRBD1 (6 bases). Germline lookup yields CDR1 SNHLY and CDR2 FYNNEI. Trimming removed 5 bases from V and 6 bases from J, with 11 bases in between. The CDR3 is 13 amino acids. The DNA of the CDR3 is TGTGCCAGCAGTCGACAGGCCCCAAACACCATATATTTT. Encoded protein: CASSRQAPNTIYF. The full variable domain, in which reference TRBV2 and TRBJ1-3 provide the parts outside the CDR3, is EPEVTQTPSHQVTQMGQEVILRCVPISNHLYFYWYRQILGQKVEFLVSFYNNEISEKSEIFDDQFSVERPDGSNFTLKIRSTKLEDSAMYFCASSRQAPNTIYFGEGSWLTVV.

This clone was counted a few times. Written as DNA, the CDR3 is TGTGCCAGCAGCTCCCGGGACAGGGGTTACAATGAGCAGTTCTTC. Protein product: CASSSRDRGYNEQFF. The genes are TRBV5-4 and TRBJ2-1; 10 bases align to TRBD1. V shed 3 bases and J 4 bases; nucleotides not matched to a gene: 4. The germline gives CDR1 SGHNT, CDR2 YYREEE (reference sequence). CDR3 size: 15 residues. The complete variable domain, with remaining parts taken from reference TRBV5-4 and TRBJ2-1, reads ETGVTQSPTHLIKTRGQQVTLRCSSQSGHNTVSWYQQALGQGPQFIFQYYREEENGRGNFPPRFSGLQFPNYSSELNVNALELDDSALYLCASSSRDRGYNEQFFGPGTRLTVL.

This sequence joins TRBV25-1 and TRBJ1-2, with TRBD1 identical over 8 bases. The CDR3 is 15 amino acids. After removal of 11 bases from V and 2 bases from J, the junction contained 13 bases not matched to a gene. The germline CDR1 and CDR2 sequences are MGHDK and SYGVNS. The CDR3 spells CAPAGGDRINYGYTF. The CDR3 DNA is TGTGCCCCAGCGGGGGGGGACAGGATAAACTATGGCTACACCTTC.